The source of this T cell receptor (beta chain) is a study of identical twins. TCRdb used MiXCR to reprocess the 5' RACE reads, holding one entry per CDR3 protein. Among 400,000 to 500,000 distinct CDR3 sequences listed, about 18% were seen once. The table lists this clonotype with a few counts. The clonotype was recovered from a man between 50 and 59 years old in good health. Specimen: naive T cells sorted from blood.

The CDR3: CASQAGTLHEQYF. CDR3 bases: TGTGCCAGCCAAGCCGGGACGCTACACGAGCAGTACTTC. The gene calls are TRBV6-1 and TRBJ2-7; tentatively, D is TRBD1 or TRBD2 (5 bases each). V dropped 8 bases and J dropped 5 bases, with 16 bases sitting between them. In germline, CDR1 is MNHNS, CDR2 SASEGT. The CDR3 is 13 amino acids.